Each of the 2 T cell receptor beta chains below was sequenced from the same sample in a study of blood T cells in healthy people across ages. The second PCR ran about 6 to 12 cycles with a sample-barcoded 5' primer and J-beta primers. From the 5' RACE reads, TCRdb called clonotypes with MiXCR, one entry per CDR3 protein. The table includes fewer than 750,000 distinct CDR3 sequences, 40% to 55% detected once. Sequenced: blood. These receptors were collected from a man aged 80 or over in good health.

A few counts support this clonotype. This sequence joins TRBV5-1 and TRBJ1-4; tentative D call: TRBD1 (5 bases). Germline V gene data show CDR1 as SGHRS and CDR2 as YFSETQ. The germline V and J ends were trimmed by 4 bases and 8 bases, with 15 bases remaining between them. The CDR3 has 14 residues. CDR3 nucleotides: TGCGCCAGCAGCCATGGACCTGGGGGAGAAAAACTGTTTTTT. Translated, it gives CASSHGPGGEKLFF.

This clonotype was counted at least ten times. The V call is TRBV6-5, the J call TRBJ2-7, with 7 bases aligning to TRBD1. V trimming: 0 bases; J trimming: 5 bases; junction bases outside the gene matches: 10. The germline V gene encodes CDR1 MNHEY and CDR2 SVGAGI. This CDR3 is built from 16 residues. As DNA, the CDR3 is TGTGCCAGCAGTTACTCCCATCGTGGCAGGGGGAACGAGCAGTACTTC. Its translation: CASSYSHRGRGNEQYF.